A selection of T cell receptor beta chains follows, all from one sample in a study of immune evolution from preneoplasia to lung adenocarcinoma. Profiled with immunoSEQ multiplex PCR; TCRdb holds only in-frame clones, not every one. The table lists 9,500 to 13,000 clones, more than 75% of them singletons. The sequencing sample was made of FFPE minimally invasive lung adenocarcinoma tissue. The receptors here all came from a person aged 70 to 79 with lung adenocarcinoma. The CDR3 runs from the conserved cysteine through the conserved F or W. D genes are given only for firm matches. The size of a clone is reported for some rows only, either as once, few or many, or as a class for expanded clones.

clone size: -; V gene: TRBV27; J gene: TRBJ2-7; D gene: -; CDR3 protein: CASSPSYPYEQYF; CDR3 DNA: TGTGCCAGCAGTCCTTCGTACCCCTACGAGCAGTACTTC
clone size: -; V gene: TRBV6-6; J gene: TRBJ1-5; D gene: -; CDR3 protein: CASSYSVGDQPQHF; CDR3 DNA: TGTGCCAGCAGTTACTCGGTTGGGGATCAGCCCCAGCATTTT
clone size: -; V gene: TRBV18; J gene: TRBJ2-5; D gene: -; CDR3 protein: CASSPQETQYF; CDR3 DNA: TGTGCCAGCTCCCCTCAAGAGACCCAGTACTTC
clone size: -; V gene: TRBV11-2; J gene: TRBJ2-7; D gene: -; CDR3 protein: CASSLGHPSYEQYF; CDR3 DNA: TGTGCCAGCAGCTTAGGACACCCCTCCTACGAGCAGTACTTC
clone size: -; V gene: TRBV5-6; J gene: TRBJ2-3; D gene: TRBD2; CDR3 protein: CASSLGAGARTDTQYF; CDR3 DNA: TGTGCCAGCAGCTTGGGAGCGGGAGCACGCACAGATACGCAGTATTTT
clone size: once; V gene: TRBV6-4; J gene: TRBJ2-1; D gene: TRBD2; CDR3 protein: CASSERTGGQDEQFF; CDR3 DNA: TGTGCCAGCAGTGAGAGGACGGGGGGGCAGGATGAGCAGTTCTTC
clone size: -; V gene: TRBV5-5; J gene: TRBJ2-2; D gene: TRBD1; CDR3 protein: CASSRTGALNTGELFF; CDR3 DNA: TGTGCCAGCAGTCGGACAGGGGCCCTGAACACCGGGGAGCTGTTTTTT
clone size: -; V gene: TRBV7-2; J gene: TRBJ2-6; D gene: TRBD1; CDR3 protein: CASSLGWTGGNSGANVLTF; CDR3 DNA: TGTGCCAGCAGCTTAGGATGGACAGGGGGGAACTCTGGGGCCAACGTCCTGACTTTC
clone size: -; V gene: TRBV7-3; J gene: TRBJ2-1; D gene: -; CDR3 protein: CASSPGGDEQFF; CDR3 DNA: TGTGCCAGCAGCCCTGGCGGGGATGAGCAGTTCTTC
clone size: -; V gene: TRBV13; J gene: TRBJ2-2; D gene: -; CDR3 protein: CASSLGRNSGELFF; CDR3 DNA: TGTGCCAGCAGCTTAGGTAGGAACTCCGGGGAGCTGTTTTTT
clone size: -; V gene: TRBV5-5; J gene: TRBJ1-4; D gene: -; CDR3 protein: CASSPGGQGGEKLFF; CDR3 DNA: TGTGCCAGCAGCCCCGGGGGGCAAGGGGGAGAAAAACTGTTTTTT
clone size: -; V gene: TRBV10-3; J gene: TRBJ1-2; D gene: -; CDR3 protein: CAISGVGSHYGYTF; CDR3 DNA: TGTGCCATCAGTGGGGTGGGTTCCCACTATGGCTACACCTTC
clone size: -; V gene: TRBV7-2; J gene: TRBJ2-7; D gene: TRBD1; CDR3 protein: CASSLFNRGRSEQYF; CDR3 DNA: TGTGCCAGCAGCTTATTCAACAGGGGACGGAGCGAGCAGTACTTC
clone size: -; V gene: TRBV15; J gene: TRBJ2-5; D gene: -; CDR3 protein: CATSEAWARGQETQYF; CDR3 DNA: TGTGCCACCAGCGAAGCTTGGGCCAGGGGCCAAGAGACCCAGTACTTC
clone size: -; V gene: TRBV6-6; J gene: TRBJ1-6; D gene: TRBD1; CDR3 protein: CASRPPGQEDSPLHF; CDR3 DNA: TGTGCCAGCAGGCCCCCGGGACAGGAAGATTCACCCCTCCACTTT
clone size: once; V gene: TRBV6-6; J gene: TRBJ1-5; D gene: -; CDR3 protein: CASSYWGATQPQHF; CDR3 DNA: TGTGCCAGCAGTTACTGGGGGGCTACTCAGCCCCAGCATTTT
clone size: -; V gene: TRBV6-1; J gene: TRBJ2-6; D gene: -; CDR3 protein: CASSEDGRPYLPGANVLTF; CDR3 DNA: TGTGCCAGCAGTGAAGATGGCAGGCCCTACTTACCTGGGGCCAACGTCCTGACTTTC
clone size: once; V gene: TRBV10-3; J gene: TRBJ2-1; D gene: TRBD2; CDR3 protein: CAISETLAGENEQFF; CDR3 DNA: TGTGCCATCAGTGAGACCCTAGCGGGGGAGAATGAGCAGTTCTTC
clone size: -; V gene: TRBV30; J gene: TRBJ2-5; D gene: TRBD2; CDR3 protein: CAWTRGTSGKETQYF; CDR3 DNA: TGTGCCTGGACTCGTGGGACTAGCGGGAAAGAGACCCAGTACTTC
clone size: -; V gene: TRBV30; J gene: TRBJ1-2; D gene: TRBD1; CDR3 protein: CARDRGIGYTF; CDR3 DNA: TGTGCACGGGACAGGGGGATTGGCTACACCTTC
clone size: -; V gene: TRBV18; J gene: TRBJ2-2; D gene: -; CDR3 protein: CASSPRTVDTGELFF; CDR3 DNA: TGTGCCAGCTCACCGCGGACAGTGGACACCGGGGAGCTGTTTTTT
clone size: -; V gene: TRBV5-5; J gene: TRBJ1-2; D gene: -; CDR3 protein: CASSLVAVTANYGYTF; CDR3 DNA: TGTGCCAGCAGCTTGGTTGCGGTAACCGCTAACTATGGCTACACCTTC
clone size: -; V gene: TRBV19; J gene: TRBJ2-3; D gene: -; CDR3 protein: CASGATDTQYF; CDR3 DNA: TGTGCCAGTGGGGCCACAGATACGCAGTATTTT
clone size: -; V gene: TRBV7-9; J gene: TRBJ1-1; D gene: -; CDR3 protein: CASSRQANTEAFF; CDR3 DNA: TGTGCCAGCAGCCGACAGGCGAACACTGAAGCTTTCTTT
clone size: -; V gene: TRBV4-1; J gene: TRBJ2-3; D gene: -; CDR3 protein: CASSAGQFSTDTQYF; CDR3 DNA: TGCGCCAGCAGCGCCGGACAGTTTAGCACAGATACGCAGTATTTT
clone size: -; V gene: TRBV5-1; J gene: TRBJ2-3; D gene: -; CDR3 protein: CASSLAGGHDTQYF; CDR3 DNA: TGCGCCAGCAGCTTGGCCGGGGGTCACGATACGCAGTATTTT
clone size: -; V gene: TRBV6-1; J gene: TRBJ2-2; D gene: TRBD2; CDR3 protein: CASVVGLGYTGELFF; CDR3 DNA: TGTGCCAGCGTCGTGGGACTAGGATACACCGGGGAGCTGTTTTTT
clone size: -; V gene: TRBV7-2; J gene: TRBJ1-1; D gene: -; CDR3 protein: CASSQLQGASAHIEAFF; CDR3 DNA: TGTGCCAGCAGCCAGCTGCAGGGAGCAAGTGCCCACATTGAAGCTTTCTTT
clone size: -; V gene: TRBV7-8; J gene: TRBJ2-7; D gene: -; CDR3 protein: CASSRLGGEGSYEQYF; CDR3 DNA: TGTGCCAGCAGCCGCCTGGGGGGAGAGGGGTCCTACGAGCAGTACTTC
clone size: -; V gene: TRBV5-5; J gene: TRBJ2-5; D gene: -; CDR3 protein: CASSLLETQYF; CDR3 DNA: TGTGCCAGCAGCTTGCTAGAGACCCAGTACTTC
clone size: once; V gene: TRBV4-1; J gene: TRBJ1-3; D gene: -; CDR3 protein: CASSVASGNTIYF; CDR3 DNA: TGCGCCAGCAGCGTAGCCTCTGGAAACACCATATATTTT
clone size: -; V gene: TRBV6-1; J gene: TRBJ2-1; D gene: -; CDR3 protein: CASSEQEGPGFEQFF; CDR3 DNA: TGTGCCAGCAGTGAACAGGAGGGTCCAGGATTTGAGCAGTTCTTC
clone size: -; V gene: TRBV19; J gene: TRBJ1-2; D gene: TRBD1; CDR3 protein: CASHRTGNYGYTF; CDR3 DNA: TGTGCCAGTCACCGGACAGGGAACTATGGCTACACCTTC
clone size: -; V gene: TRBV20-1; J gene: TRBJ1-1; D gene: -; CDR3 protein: CVLGGNTEAFF; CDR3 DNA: TGCGTACTGGGGGGGAACACTGAAGCTTTCTTT
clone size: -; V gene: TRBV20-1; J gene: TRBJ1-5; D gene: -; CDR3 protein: CSASRDNQHF; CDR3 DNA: TGCAGTGCTAGTAGGGACAACCAGCATTTT
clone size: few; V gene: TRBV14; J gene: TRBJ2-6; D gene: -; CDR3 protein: CASSQLSGANVLTF; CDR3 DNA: TGTGCCAGCAGCCAGTTGTCTGGGGCCAACGTCCTGACTTTC
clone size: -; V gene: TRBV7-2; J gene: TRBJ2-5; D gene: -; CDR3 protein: CASSFFFTGGPGGNQYF; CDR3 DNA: TGTGCCAGCAGCTTTTTTTTTACTGGCGGGCCAGGGGGGAACCAGTACTTC
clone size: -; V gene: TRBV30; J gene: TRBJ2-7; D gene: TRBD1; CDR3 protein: CASGQGIYEQYF; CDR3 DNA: TGTGCCTCGGGACAGGGGATCTACGAGCAGTACTTC
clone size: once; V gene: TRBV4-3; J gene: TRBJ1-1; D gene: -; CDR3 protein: CASSPVSGGRDTEAFF; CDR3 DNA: TGCGCCAGCAGCCCGGTATCGGGGGGACGGGACACTGAAGCTTTCTTT
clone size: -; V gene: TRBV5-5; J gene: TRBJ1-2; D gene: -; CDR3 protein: CASSLNISPPYGYTF; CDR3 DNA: TGTGCCAGCAGCTTGAACATCAGCCCACCCTATGGCTACACCTTC
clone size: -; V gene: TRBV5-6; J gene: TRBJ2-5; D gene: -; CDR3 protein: CASSLLQGLRVEETQYF; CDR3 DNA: TGTGCCAGCAGCTTGCTTCAGGGTCTAAGGGTAGAAGAGACCCAGTACTTC
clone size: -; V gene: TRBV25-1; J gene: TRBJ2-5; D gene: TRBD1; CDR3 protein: CASSESGQGVGETQYF; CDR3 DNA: TGTGCCAGCAGTGAATCGGGACAGGGGGTGGGAGAGACCCAGTACTTC
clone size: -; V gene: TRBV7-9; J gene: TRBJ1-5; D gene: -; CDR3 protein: CASSRDGANQPQHF; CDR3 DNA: TGTGCCAGCAGCCGAGACGGGGCCAATCAGCCCCAGCATTTT
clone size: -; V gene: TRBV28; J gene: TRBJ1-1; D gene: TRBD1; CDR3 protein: CASSPRDRGHSTEAFF; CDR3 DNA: TGTGCCAGCAGTCCGAGAGACAGGGGGCATAGCACTGAAGCTTTCTTT
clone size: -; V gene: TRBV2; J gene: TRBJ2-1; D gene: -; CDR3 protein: CASRARRLISSYNEQFF; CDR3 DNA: TGTGCCAGCAGGGCCCGCCGTTTAATTAGCTCCTACAATGAGCAGTTCTTC
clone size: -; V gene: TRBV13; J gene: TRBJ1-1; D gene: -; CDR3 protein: CASSSRDSGSADEAFF; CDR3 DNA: TGTGCCAGCAGTTCCCGGGACTCCGGCTCAGCAGATGAAGCTTTCTTT
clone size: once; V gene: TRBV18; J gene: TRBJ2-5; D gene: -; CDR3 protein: CASSSQGLGETQYF; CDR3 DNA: TGTGCCAGCTCATCACAGGGTTTGGGAGAGACCCAGTACTTC
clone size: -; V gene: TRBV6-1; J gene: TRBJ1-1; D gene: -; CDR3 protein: CASTFATTNTEAFF; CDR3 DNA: TGTGCCAGCACCTTCGCGACCACGAACACTGAAGCTTTCTTT
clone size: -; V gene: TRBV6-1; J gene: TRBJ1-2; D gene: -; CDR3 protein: CASRENLGRFNYGYTF; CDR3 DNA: TGTGCCAGCAGGGAAAATTTGGGACGGTTTAACTATGGCTACACCTTC
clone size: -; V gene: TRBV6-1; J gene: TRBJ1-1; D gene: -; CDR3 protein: CASLLGLMNTEAFF; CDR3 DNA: TGTGCCAGCTTATTAGGACTCATGAACACTGAAGCTTTCTTT
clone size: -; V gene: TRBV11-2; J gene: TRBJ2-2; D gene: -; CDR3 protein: CASSVGGVAGELFF; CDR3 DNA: TGTGCCAGCAGTGTAGGCGGGGTCGCCGGGGAGCTGTTTTTT
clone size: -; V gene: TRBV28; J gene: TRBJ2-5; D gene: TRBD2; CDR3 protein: CASSPPRGGTRETQYF; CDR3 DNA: TGTGCCAGCAGCCCCCCAAGGGGAGGGACGAGAGAGACCCAGTACTTC
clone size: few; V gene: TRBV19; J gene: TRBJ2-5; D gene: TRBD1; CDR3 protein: CASSRGQGAGETQYF; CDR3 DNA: TGTGCCAGTAGTCGGGGACAGGGGGCAGGAGAGACCCAGTACTTC
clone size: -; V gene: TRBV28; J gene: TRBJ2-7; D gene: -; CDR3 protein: CASSSAPLVYEQYF; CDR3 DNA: TGTGCCAGCAGTTCCGCCCCACTGGTCTACGAGCAGTACTTC